The source of this TCR beta chain is a study of blood T cells in healthy people across ages. Findings and limits, study-wide: The CMV status of each donor remained undetermined, and this could have confounded shifts in expanded clonotypes. PBMCs were not sorted, which prevented a conclusive comparison of naive versus antigen-experienced cells.

Remarks on this clonotype: Its antigen is unknown. At one end the junction does not follow the germline gene, possibly because of a read error.

It was with a sample-barcoded 5' primer and a J-beta primer mix that a second PCR of roughly 7 to 12 cycles was run. With 12 random nucleotides, a template-switch adaptor tagged each individual cDNA molecule. Using its own MiXCR run on the 5' RACE reads, TCRdb lists one record per CDR3 protein. The profile shows hundreds of thousands of distinct CDR3 sequences, roughly two fifths of them singletons. Germline loops: CDR1 SGHNT, CDR2 YYREEE (reference sequence). This CDR3 is 15 amino acids long. This TCR came from a man older than 75 in good health. This chain uses TRBV5-4 with TRBJ2-1; D may correspond to TRBD1 or TRBD2 (5 bases each). Sequenced material: blood. The CDR3 region has the DNA TGTACCAGCAGCAGGGACCTCAAAGGGTACAATGAGCAGTTCTTC. Protein sequence: CTSSRDLKGYNEQFF.